This T cell receptor beta chain emerged from a study of blood T cell repertoires in COVID-19. For the study at large: The samples span acute and convalescent COVID-19 from the United States, Italy and Spain. PBMCs, B-cell-depleted T cells, or T cells provided the cDNA or gDNA that made up the material.

CDR1 is KGHSH and CDR2 is LQKENI in the germline V gene. Trimming took 6 bases from V and 4 from J; bases not matched to a gene: 14. The CDR3 has 17 amino acids. Methods used by the authors: By means of reference gene primer amplification, nucleated cell counts were estimated. Only in-frame clones appear in the TCRdb table, and some are missing; sequencing was by immunoSEQ multiplex PCR. V and J calls and clone size are copied from that table; D and trimming were computed from the DNA. The table includes under 350,000 clones, under 90% detected once. Input material: peripheral blood. This TCR was recovered from a middle-aged man with acute or convalescent COVID-19. The chain carries TRBV18 and TRBJ2-7; TRBD1 matches at 11 bases. This chain's CDR3 is CASSLGLLDRGQYEQYF. The DNA of the CDR3 is TGTGCCAGCTCCCTTGGGCTGTTGGACAGGGGGCAATACGAGCAGTACTTC.